A selection of T cell receptor beta chains follows, all from one sample in a study of blood T cell repertoires in COVID-19. The table came from immunoSEQ multiplex PCR; TCRdb's copy has only in-frame clones and leaves some out. The data contain roughly 350,000 clones, roughly 85% of them seen just once; the ten biggest clones take up roughly 3.4%. The sequencing sample was made of peripheral blood. These receptors were collected from a young woman with acute or convalescent COVID-19. The CDR3 runs from the conserved cysteine through the conserved F or W. Fields, in order: clone size, V gene, J gene, D gene, CDR3 DNA, CDR3 protein. The D gene is left open where the match is weak. Only some rows state a clone size, as once, few, many or a class for expanded clones.

once	TRBV6-1	TRBJ1-2	.	TGTGCCAGCAGTGATTATGGAGAGCATAACTATGGCTACACCTTC	CASSDYGEHNYGYTF
.	TRBV6-5	TRBJ1-2	.	TGTGCCAGCCACCAAGCCCTAGGGGGTCGAGGCTACACCTTC	CASHQALGGRGYTF
.	TRBV3-1/TRBV3-2	TRBJ1-1	.	TGTGCCAGCAGCCAAGCGGTCTCTGAAGCTTTCTTT	CASSQAVSEAFF
.	TRBV19	TRBJ2-3	.	TGTGCCAGTAGGCTAGGGGGGGTGAGAAGCACAGATACGCAGTATTTT	CASRLGGVRSTDTQYF
.	TRBV7-3	TRBJ2-1	TRBD2	TGTGCCAGCAGCCGGACTAGCGGGAGGGATGAGCAGTTCTTC	CASSRTSGRDEQFF
.	TRBV9	TRBJ1-2	TRBD1	TGTGCCAGCAGCCCGGCCCAGACAGGGGGCGCGGGAGGCTACACCTTC	CASSPAQTGGAGGYTF
.	TRBV6-5	TRBJ1-2	.	TGTGCCAGCAGTTACTCGAGAGCATTAAACCTTGATGGCTACACCTTC	CASSYSRALNLDGYTF
.	TRBV20-1	TRBJ2-7	.	TGCAGTGCTAGTGGATCGGGGTGGGGCGAGCAGTACTTC	CSASGSGWGEQYF
.	TRBV21-1	TRBJ2-4	.	TGTGCCAGCAGCAAAAAAAACCCTGTCTGGGGGCGAGCCAAAAACATTCAGTACTTC	CASSKKNPVWGRAKNIQYF
.	TRBV12-2	TRBJ1-5	.	TGTGCAAGTCGCTTAGGAGTTCAGGGCGCGGTTCAGCCCCAGCATTTT	CASRLGVQGAVQPQHF
once	TRBV19	TRBJ2-2	.	TGTGCCAGTAGTAAAGGGCGGGAACTCTCGAACACCGGGGAGCTGTTTTTT	CASSKGRELSNTGELFF
few	TRBV6-4	TRBJ2-1	.	TGTGCCAGCAGTGATACGGACAGTTCCTACAATGAGCAGTTCTTC	CASSDTDSSYNEQFF
.	TRBV6-5	TRBJ1-2	.	TGTGCCAGCAGGGCGGGGCTGGGAGGCTACACCTTC	CASRAGLGGYTF
.	TRBV28	TRBJ2-1	TRBD1	TGTGCCAGCAGTTTAGTAGCACAGGGGGGAGAAAATGAGCAGTTCTTC	CASSLVAQGGENEQFF
.	TRBV19	TRBJ1-5	.	TGTGCCAGTAGTATACGCGGTCAGCCCCAGCATTTT	CASSIRGQPQHF